A few counts support the clone carrying this T cell receptor beta chain. The sample contains more than one DNA sequence encoding this CDR3. RNA, once extracted, was reverse transcribed into cDNA for use as the sequencing template. Produced via immunoSEQ multiplex PCR; TCRdb's table is partial and in-frame only. The sample contains around 150,000 clones, roughly 60% of which appear only once. The CDR3 runs 11 residues. Trimming stripped 3 bases from V and 3 bases from J, with 6 bases between. Germline values: CDR1 DFQATT, CDR2 SNEGSKA (reference sequence). The entry originates in a study of CD8+ T cells in alopecia areata. Noted treatment: oral pan-JAK inhibitor, 5-10 mg twice daily.

The sample in question was CD4+ T cells sorted from blood, obtained at week 24, from a patient treated with tofacitinib. The chain links TRBV20-1 to TRBJ2-7; D may be TRBD2 (6 bases). This receptor was identified in a human donor with alopecia areata. The CDR3 region is CSASGGYEQYF. The CDR3, as DNA: TGCAGTGCTAGCGGGGGCTACGAGCAGTACTTC.